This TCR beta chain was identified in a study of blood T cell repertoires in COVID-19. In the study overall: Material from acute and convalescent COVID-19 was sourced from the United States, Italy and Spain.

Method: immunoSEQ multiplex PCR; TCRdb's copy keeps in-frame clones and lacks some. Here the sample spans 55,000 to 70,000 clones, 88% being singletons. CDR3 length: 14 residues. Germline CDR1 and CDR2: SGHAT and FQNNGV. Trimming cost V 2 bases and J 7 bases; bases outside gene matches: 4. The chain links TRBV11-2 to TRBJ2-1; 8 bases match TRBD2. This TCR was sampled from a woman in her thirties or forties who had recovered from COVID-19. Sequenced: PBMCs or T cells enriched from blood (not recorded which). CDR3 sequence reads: CASSLIGGANEQFF. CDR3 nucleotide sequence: TGTGCCAGCAGCTTAATCGGGGGGGCGAATGAGCAGTTCTTC.